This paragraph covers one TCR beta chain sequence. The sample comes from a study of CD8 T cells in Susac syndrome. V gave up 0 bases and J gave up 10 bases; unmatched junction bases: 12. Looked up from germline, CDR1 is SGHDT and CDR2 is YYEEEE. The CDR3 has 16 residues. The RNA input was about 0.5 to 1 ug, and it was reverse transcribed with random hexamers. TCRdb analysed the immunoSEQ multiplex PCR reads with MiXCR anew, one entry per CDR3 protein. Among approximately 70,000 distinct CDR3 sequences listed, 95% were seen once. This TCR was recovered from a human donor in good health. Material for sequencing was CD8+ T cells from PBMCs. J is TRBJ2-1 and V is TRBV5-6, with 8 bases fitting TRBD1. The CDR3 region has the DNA TGTGCCAGCAGCTTGGCGTTGCGGACAGGGTTTCGCGAGCAGTTCTTC. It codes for CASSLALRTGFREQFF.